The 18 T cell receptor beta chains presented below share a single source sample, sequenced in a study of T cells in Graves' hyperthyroidism and ophthalmopathy. The investigators amplified TCR beta CDR3 regions from RNA transcripts. First-round RT-PCR of the TCR CDR3 relied on the HTBI primer set. TCRdb fed the multiplex PCR reads into MiXCR, producing one record per CDR3 protein. The table lists 490,000 or so distinct CDR3 sequences, approximately 23% of them singletons, with less than 65% in the top ten. Specimen: blood. The receptor source for this set is a woman between 65 and 79 years old with Graves' ophthalmopathy.

This clonotype was counted only a few times. At one boundary the junction diverges from the germline segment, which might be a read error. The chain links TRBV5-1 to TRBJ2-3; TRBD2 matches at 7 bases. Germline lookup yields CDR1 SGHRS and CDR2 YFSETQ. The CDR3 runs to 16 residues. As DNA, the CDR3 is TGTGCCAGCAGCTTGGCCCGGGGGGACTACACAGATACGCAGTATTTT. It is translated as CASSLARGDYTDTQYF.

This clonotype has a handful of counts. The chain is built from TRBV12-5 and TRBJ1-4; 10 nucleotides agree with TRBD1. Germline V gene data show CDR1 as LGHNT and CDR2 as FRNRAP. The J segment lost 6 bases and the V segment lost 7 bases, leaving 2 bases of the junction unmatched. The CDR3 has 13 residues. The CDR3 spells CASAGTGDEKLFF. The CDR3 bases are TGTGCTAGTGCCGGGACAGGGGATGAAAAACTGTTTTTT. Filled out from reference TRBV12-5 and TRBJ1-4, the complete variable domain reads DARVTQTPRHKVTEMGQEVTMRCQPILGHNTVFWYRQTMMQGLELLAYFRNRAPLDDSGMPKDRFSAEMPDATLATLKIQPSEPRDSAVYFCASAGTGDEKLFFGSGTQLSVL.

This clonotype was seen a few times. The V gene is TRBV7-2, the J gene TRBJ1-4; D is ambiguous. The CDR3 has 15 residues. Between the trimmed V and J ends, which lost 0 bases and 5 bases, there was a span of 10 bases. Germline CDR1 reads SGHTA; CDR2 reads FQGNSA. The CDR3 loop is CASSLAVTTNEKLFF. Written as DNA, the CDR3 is TGTGCCAGCAGCTTAGCCGTGACTACAAATGAAAAACTGTTTTTT.

This clonotype was detected only a few times. This rearrangement joins TRBV6-2 or TRBV6-3 to TRBJ2-7; D may be TRBD2 (5 bases). V lost 7 bases to trimming and J lost 0 bases, with 13 bases between them. CDR1 MNHEY and CDR2 SVGEGT come from the germline V gene. The CDR3 has 14 amino acids. As DNA, the CDR3 is TGTGCCAGCACCGAAAGCGGAAGCTCCTACGAGCAGTACTTC. Translated: CASTESGSSYEQYF.

The CDR3: CASSQESSYNSPLHF. The CDR3 DNA follows: TGTGCCAGCAGTCAGGAGAGCTCCTATAATTCACCCCTCCACTTT. V is TRBV2 and J is TRBJ1-6; D gene unclear. The V gene's germline CDR1 is SNHLY and CDR2 FYNNEI. V was clipped by 5 bases and J by 0 bases, with 8 bases between them. CDR3 length equals 15 residues.

This clonotype was found many times. The V and J genes are TRBV2 and TRBJ2-1; no firm D call. CDR1 and CDR2 from the germline V gene are SNHLY and FYNNEI. The CDR3 runs 15 residues. V was shortened by 6 bases and J by 4 bases, with 16 bases between the two germline ends. The CDR3 region is CASSGKQPVYNEQFF. CDR3 nucleotides: TGTGCCAGCAGCGGAAAGCAGCCCGTTTACAATGAGCAGTTCTTC.

Many counts were recorded for this clonotype. The chain has TRBV7-3 and TRBJ2-3; D unresolved. The germline CDR1 and CDR2 sequences are SGHTA and FQGTGA. V lost 5 bases to trimming and J lost 2 bases, with 8 bases between them. The CDR3 totals 13 residues. The CDR3 coding sequence is TGTGCCAGCAGCCGACGCTTCACAGATACGCAGTATTTT. This gives the protein CASSRRFTDTQYF.

This clonotype has at least ten counts. The chain has TRBV3-1 and TRBJ1-2, with a weak D call TRBD1 (5 bases). The CDR3 totals 14 residues. Germline V gene data show CDR1 as LGHDT and CDR2 as YNNKEL (reference sequence). The ends were cut back, 2 bases at V and 7 bases at J, with 14 bases in the middle. The CDR3 protein is CASSQSTVLSGYTF. In DNA, the CDR3 is TGTGCCAGCAGCCAATCGACAGTCTTATCTGGCTACACCTTC. The whole variable domain, remainder taken from reference TRBV3-1 and TRBJ1-2, is DTAVSQTPKYLVTQMGNDKSIKCEQNLGHDTMYWYKQDSKKFLKIMFSYNNKELIINETVPNRFSPKSPDKAHLNLHINSLELGDSAVYFCASSQSTVLSGYTFGSGTRLTVV.

There are a few counts of this clonotype. The rearrangement uses TRBV10-3 and TRBJ2-5; TRBD1 agrees at 8 bases. Germline CDR1 ENHRY, CDR2 SYGVKD. This CDR3 contains 13 residues. Trimming took 3 bases from V and 5 from J; bases not matched to a gene: 2. Here the CDR3 reads CAISERQGETQYF. DNA of the CDR3: TGTGCCATCAGTGAAAGACAGGGGGAGACCCAGTACTTC.

The chain joins TRBV24-1 to TRBJ2-1; 9 bases agree with TRBD2. Germline CDR1 is KGHDR and CDR2 is SFDVKD. This CDR3 is built from 14 residues. After removal of 10 bases from V and 8 bases from J, the junction contained 11 bases not matched to a gene. As DNA, the CDR3 is TGTGCCACTTCCAGCGCGGGAGGGCCGCATGAGCAGTTCTTC. It encodes CATSSAGGPHEQFF.

This clonotype has just a few counts. This rearrangement joins TRBV7-9 to TRBJ2-1; TRBD1 is a possible D gene (7 bases). Germline CDR1 and CDR2: SEHNR and FQNEAQ (reference sequence). The CDR3 is 15 residues long. Trimming stripped 7 bases from V and 0 bases from J, with 13 bases between. The CDR3, as DNA: TGTGCCAGCACAGGGGGGATGAGCTCCTACAATGAGCAGTTCTTC. Protein sequence: CASTGGMSSYNEQFF.

J is TRBJ2-4 and V is TRBV14; TRBD1 matches 7 bases. This CDR3 region has 13 residues. The V gene's germline CDR1 is SGHDN and CDR2 FVKESK. V gave up 6 bases and J gave up 7 bases; unmatched junction bases: 6. The CDR3 DNA follows: TGTGCCAGCAGAGCCAGGGGGAGCAACATTCAGTACTTC. As protein: CASRARGSNIQYF.

This clonotype appeared many times. This chain uses TRBV27 with TRBJ2-3; D is undetermined. Germline V gives CDR1 MNHEY, CDR2 SMNVEV (reference sequence). The CDR3 totals 19 residues. The V end was cut by 0 bases, the J end by 3 bases, with 22 bases between. The CDR3 nucleotides are TGTGCCAGCAGTTTATCCAACTACCCCTTTCAACCCCGAACAGATACGCAGTATTTT. It translates to CASSLSNYPFQPRTDTQYF.

There are many counts of this clonotype. The rearrangement joins TRBV20-1 to TRBJ1-1; D call uncertain. Germline CDR1 and CDR2: DFQATT and SNEGSKA (reference sequence). This CDR3 comprises 13 residues. The V gene lost 6 bases and the J gene lost 4 bases, with 15 bases spanning the gap. In DNA, the CDR3 is TGCAGTGCAGACGGACCGGGTGGCACTGAAGCTTTCTTT. Translated, it gives CSADGPGGTEAFF.

This clonotype was counted between two and nine times. The CDR3 protein is CASSYGLEGGDTQYF. The CDR3 DNA reads as TGTGCCAGCAGTTACGGACTAGAGGGCGGAGATACGCAGTATTTT. The chain combines TRBV27 with TRBJ2-3, with 7 nucleotides matching TRBD2. J lost 5 bases, V lost 4 bases, and 9 bases had no gene match. CDR3 length: 15 amino acids. Germline CDR1 MNHEY, CDR2 SMNVEV (reference sequence).

This clonotype appeared many times. The chain is built from TRBV12-3 or TRBV12-4 and TRBJ2-7; 10 bases fit TRBD2. This CDR3 is built from 15 residues. V shed 1 base and J 8 bases; nucleotides not matched to a gene: 8. In DNA, the CDR3 is TGTGCCAGCAGTTTAGAGTCTCTAGCGGGAGTGAAGCAGTACTTC. This translates into CASSLESLAGVKQYF.

This chain joins TRBV28 and TRBJ1-2; 10 positions match TRBD1. CDR3 length equals 13 residues. The junction had 7 bases not matched to a gene; V was cut back by 10 bases and J by 5 bases. Germline-derived CDR1 and CDR2 are MDHEN and SYDVKM. The CDR3 reads CATIRQGAYGYTF. The CDR3 DNA reads TGTGCCACCATACGACAGGGGGCATATGGCTACACCTTC.

This clonotype has more than one count but fewer than ten. The rearrangement joins TRBV25-1 to TRBJ1-1; D is ambiguous. The CDR3 has 14 residues. Between the trimmed V and J ends, which lost 4 bases and 1 base, there was a span of 10 bases. The germline V gene encodes CDR1 MGHDK and CDR2 SYGVNS. In nucleotides, the CDR3 is TGTGCCAGCAGTGTAGGGTATCGGAACACTGAAGCTTTCTTT. It yields the protein CASSVGYRNTEAFF.